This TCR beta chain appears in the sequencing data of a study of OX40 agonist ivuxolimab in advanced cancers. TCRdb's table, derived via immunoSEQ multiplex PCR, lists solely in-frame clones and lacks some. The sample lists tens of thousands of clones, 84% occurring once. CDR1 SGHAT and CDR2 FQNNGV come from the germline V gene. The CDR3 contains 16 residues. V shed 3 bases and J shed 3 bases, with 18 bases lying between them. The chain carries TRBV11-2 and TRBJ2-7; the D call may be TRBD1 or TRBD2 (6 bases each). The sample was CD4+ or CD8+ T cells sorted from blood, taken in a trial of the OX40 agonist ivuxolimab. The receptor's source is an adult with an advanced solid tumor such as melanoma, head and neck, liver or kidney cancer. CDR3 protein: CASSFATGAWGYEQYF. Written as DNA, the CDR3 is TGTGCCAGCAGCTTCGCGACGGGGGCTTGGGGCTACGAGCAGTACTTC.